The clone carrying this TCR beta chain has just one count. The record originates from a study of blood T cell repertoires in COVID-19. Study at large: T cells, B-cell-depleted T cells, or PBMCs supplied cDNA or gDNA.

In terms of age and location, participants ranged from roughly 18 to 95 years and lived in about 25 US areas. TCRdb's table, derived via immunoSEQ multiplex PCR, lists solely in-frame clones and lacks some. The sample has roughly 360,000 clones, about 87% seen once. V was pared by 7 bases and J by 4 bases, with 7 bases of the junction left unmatched. This CDR3 has 14 residues. CDR1 and CDR2 from the germline V gene are SEHNR and FQNEAQ (reference sequence). The chain has TRBV7-9 and TRBJ2-5, with 9 bases that match TRBD2. This sequence was found in a man aged 25 to 40 who had recovered from COVID-19. The specimen sequenced was PBMCs or T cells enriched from blood (not recorded which). The CDR3 DNA is TGTGCCAGCACCTCGGGGACTAGCCGAGAGACCCAGTACTTC. It yields the protein CASTSGTSRETQYF.